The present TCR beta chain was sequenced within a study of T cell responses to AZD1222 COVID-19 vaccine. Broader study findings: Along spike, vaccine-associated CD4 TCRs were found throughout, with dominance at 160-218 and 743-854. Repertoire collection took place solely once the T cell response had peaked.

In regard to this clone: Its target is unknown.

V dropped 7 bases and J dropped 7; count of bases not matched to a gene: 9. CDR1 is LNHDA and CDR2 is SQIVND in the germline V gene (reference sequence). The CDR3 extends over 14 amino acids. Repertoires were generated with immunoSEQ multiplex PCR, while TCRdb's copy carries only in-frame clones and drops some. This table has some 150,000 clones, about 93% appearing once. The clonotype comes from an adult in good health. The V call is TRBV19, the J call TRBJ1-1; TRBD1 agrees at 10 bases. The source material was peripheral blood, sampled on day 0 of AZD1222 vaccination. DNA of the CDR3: TGTGCCAGTACCAACCCCGGGACAGGGGTTGAAGCTTTCTTT. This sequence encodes CASTNPGTGVEAFF.